One and the same sample provided the 7 T cell receptor beta chains below, sequenced in a study of response to subunit inactivated influenza vaccine. TCRdb re-called the RT-PCR reads with MiXCR, one entry per CDR3 protein. The sample consists of approximately 500,000 distinct CDR3 sequences, roughly 25% of them appearing once. The sample also formed part of further work on T cells expressing NK-cell markers. That report adds: UMI-tagged 5'RACE template switching yielded the TCR beta cDNA.

The sample here was CD4+ T cells sorted from PBMCs, taken about 12 days after vaccination. These receptors came from a man aged 50-60 years who received an inactivated influenza vaccine.

This clonotype was seen more than once but under ten times. V usage is TRBV20-1 and J usage is TRBJ1-5; 7 nucleotides match TRBD1. The V gene end was trimmed by 6 bases and the J gene end by 5 bases; junction bases not matched to a gene: 7. This CDR3 is built from 13 residues. Germline lookup yields CDR1 DFQATT and CDR2 SNEGSKA (reference sequence). CDR3 protein: CSANRGPDQPQHF. In nucleotides, the CDR3 is TGCAGTGCGAACAGGGGTCCCGATCAGCCCCAGCATTTT.

The chain employs TRBV18 and TRBJ2-6, with a possible D match to TRBD1 (5 bases). Trimming cost V 3 bases and J 2 bases, with 11 bases left between them. From germline, CDR1 is KGHSH and CDR2 LQKENI. The CDR3 has 16 amino acids. CDR3 coding DNA: TGTGCCAGCTCACCCCAGGGTGTAGCTGGGGCCAACGTCCTGACTTTC. This codes for CASSPQGVAGANVLTF.

The sample holds a few counts of this clonotype. The V call is TRBV6-1, the J call TRBJ1-1; the D is unclear. Germline loops: CDR1 MNHNS, CDR2 SASEGT. This CDR3 contains 14 residues. The V and J ends lost 6 bases and 6 bases respectively, with 17 bases between them. Written as DNA, the CDR3 is TGTGCCAGCAGCCGCTATTTCTCTAACCCTGAAGCTTTCTTT. Protein: CASSRYFSNPEAFF.

The chain couples TRBV6-5 to TRBJ1-1, with no clear D. The CDR3 has 15 amino acids. Germline V gene lookup returns CDR1 MNHEY and CDR2 SVGAGI. Trimming stripped 0 bases from V and 4 bases from J, with 12 bases between. In DNA form, the CDR3 reads TGTGCCAGCAGTTACTCGAGAGAAGGGTCCACTGAAGCTTTCTTT. Amino acids: CASSYSREGSTEAFF.

The V and J genes are TRBV20-1 and TRBJ2-5; tentatively, D is TRBD2 (5 bases). There are 14 residues in the CDR3. Germline CDR1 is DFQATT and CDR2 is SNEGSKA (reference sequence). The ends were cut back, 3 bases at V and 5 bases at J, with 16 bases in the middle. For the CDR3, the DNA is TGCAGTGCTAGCACACCGTTGAGGGTGGAGACCCAGTACTTC. This translates into CSASTPLRVETQYF.

The gene calls are TRBV20-1 and TRBJ2-1, with a weak D call TRBD2 (5 bases). The V end lost 3 bases, the J end lost 4 bases, and 19 bases lay between the germline ends. Per the germline V gene, CDR1 is DFQATT and CDR2 is SNEGSKA (reference sequence). The CDR3 consists of 16 residues. In DNA form, the CDR3 reads TGCAGTGCTAGGCCCCAAGAGCGGACTTCGTACAATGAGCAGTTCTTC. Its translation is CSARPQERTSYNEQFF.

The chain carries TRBV7-2 and TRBJ1-1, with 7 bases that match TRBD1. Unmatched junction bases numbered 5, after V lost 4 bases and J lost 3 bases. The germline V gene encodes CDR1 SGHTA and CDR2 FQGNSA. The CDR3 is 14 residues long. CDR3 region: CASSSRQGDTEAFF. The CDR3 DNA reads as TGTGCCAGCAGCTCACGACAGGGAGACACTGAAGCTTTCTTT. Full variable domain (missing parts from reference TRBV7-2 and TRBJ1-1): GAGVSQSPSNKVTEKGKDVELRCDPISGHTALYWYRQSLGQGLEFLIYFQGNSAPDKSGLPSDRFSAERTGGSVSTLTIQRTQQEDSAVYLCASSSRQGDTEAFFGQGTRLTVV.